The 13 T cell receptor beta chains below were found in one sample sequenced in a study of cytomegalovirus exposure and HLA in healthy donors. Amplification used 60 Vbeta primers and 13 Jbeta primers. Assay used: immunoSEQ multiplex PCR; TCRdb lists only in-frame clones, some missing. The table lists about 95,000 clones, 75% to 85% of them singletons. Input material: PBMCs. All receptors come from a young man in good health and CMV-seropositive.

This chain uses TRBV5-4 with TRBJ2-2; D might be TRBD1 (5 bases). Germline V gene lookup returns CDR1 SGHNT and CDR2 YYREEE (reference sequence). The CDR3 totals 14 residues. The V end was cut by 0 bases, the J end by 3 bases, with 6 bases between. CDR3 region: CASSLGGDTGELFF. CDR3 nucleotide sequence: TGTGCCAGCAGCTTGGGGGGCGACACCGGGGAGCTGTTTTTT.

This sequence joins TRBV27 and TRBJ2-2; 7 bases are shared with TRBD1. Germline assignment: CDR1 MNHEY and CDR2 SMNVEV (reference sequence). V was pared by 5 bases and J by 5 bases, with 2 bases of the junction left unmatched. The CDR3 sequence is 13 residues long. CDR3 coding DNA: TGTGCCAGCAGTCCACAGGGGACCGGGGAGCTGTTTTTT. It codes for CASSPQGTGELFF.

The CDR3 protein is CASSQEGSPRENTIYF. CDR3 DNA: TGTGCCAGCAGCCAAGAAGGGTCCCCTCGGGAAAACACCATATATTTT. This rearrangement joins TRBV14 to TRBJ1-3; D unresolved. The CDR3 is made up of 16 amino acids. Trimming took off 0 bases at V and 6 bases at J, with 15 bases between the two ends. Germline V gene data show CDR1 as SGHDN and CDR2 as FVKESK.

This rearrangement joins TRBV30 to TRBJ1-6; tentatively, D is TRBD1 (5 bases). Trimming left V 2 bases short and J 6 bases short, with 14 bases between. CDR1 is GTSNPN and CDR2 is SVGIG in the germline V gene (reference sequence). The CDR3 covers 15 residues. DNA of the CDR3: TGTGCCTGGAGTTGGGGGGAACCCCCTAATTCACCCCTCCACTTT. Translated: CAWSWGEPPNSPLHF.

V gene TRBV6-1 combines with J gene TRBJ2-5; a possible D gene is TRBD1 (6 bases). Germline V gives CDR1 MNHNS, CDR2 SASEGT. There are 12 residues in the CDR3. V was shortened by 5 bases and J by 11 bases, with 15 bases between the two germline ends. CDR3 bases: TGTGCCAGCAGTTTTTTTCAGGGGCTTCAGTACTTC. It is translated as CASSFFQGLQYF.

This clone has a handful of counts. This sequence joins TRBV18 and TRBJ2-6; the D is unclear. The CDR3 spans 16 residues. Germline V gene sequence: CDR1 KGHSH, CDR2 LQKENI. V lost 0 bases to trimming and J lost 0 bases, with 6 bases between them. The CDR3 DNA follows: TGTGCCAGCTCACCACCCATTTCCTCTGGGGCCAACGTCCTGACTTTC. Translation: CASSPPISSGANVLTF.

This clone occurred a few times. The gene calls are TRBV10-3 and TRBJ2-1; the D gene is possibly TRBD2 (5 bases). The CDR3 contains 16 residues. V was clipped by 2 bases and J by 7 bases, with 18 bases between them. Germline V gene data show CDR1 as ENHRY and CDR2 as SYGVKD. CDR3 sequence: CAISEGGLVRSNEQFF. The CDR3 DNA is TGTGCCATCAGTGAGGGCGGGCTAGTTCGCAGTAATGAGCAGTTCTTC.

The chain joins TRBV2 to TRBJ2-3; tentative D call: TRBD2 (5 bases). CDR3 length equals 13 residues. In germline, CDR1 is SNHLY, CDR2 FYNNEI. Trimming pared 1 base from V and 9 bases from J, leaving 11 bases between. The CDR3 loop is CASSEGGSSTQYF. The CDR3 DNA is TGTGCCAGCAGTGAAGGAGGGAGCAGCACGCAGTATTTT.

This chain links TRBV18 with TRBJ2-3, with a possible D match to TRBD2 (5 bases). V dropped 0 bases and J dropped 0 bases, with 13 bases sitting between them. The CDR3 is 17 amino acids. The germline CDR1 and CDR2 sequences are KGHSH and LQKENI. This CDR3 reads CASSPPPWSGSTDTQYF. CDR3 coding DNA: TGTGCCAGCTCACCACCCCCCTGGAGCGGAAGCACAGATACGCAGTATTTT. Combining the CDR3 with reference TRBV18 and TRBJ2-3 gives the whole variable domain NAGVMQNPRHLVRRRGQEARLRCSPMKGHSHVYWYRQLPEEGLKFMVYLQKENIIDESGMPKERFSAEFPKEGPSILRIQQVVRGDSAAYFCASSPPPWSGSTDTQYFGPGTRLTVL.

The chain has TRBV5-4 and TRBJ2-5; 7 bases are shared with TRBD2. CDR3 length equals 14 residues. The V gene's germline CDR1 is SGHNT and CDR2 YYREEE (reference sequence). J lost 2 bases, V lost 4 bases, and 5 bases had no gene match. CDR3 bases: TGTGCCAGCAGCCCCGGGACTAATCAAGAGACCCAGTACTTC. It encodes CASSPGTNQETQYF.

For this clone: A read error may account for a junction end that differs from germline. Other DNA sequences in the same sample also yield this CDR3. The CDR3 DNA sequence: TGCGCCAGCACAGGGGGCGACGAGCAGTACTTC. Translated: CASTGGDEQYF. The gene calls are TRBV27 and TRBJ2-7; 9 bases are shared with TRBD1. Germline loops: CDR1 MNHEY, CDR2 SMNVEV (reference sequence). The CDR3 is 11 residues long.

This chain uses TRBV6-5 with TRBJ2-7; possibly TRBD2 for D (6 bases). Trimming took off 0 bases at V and 3 bases at J, with 9 bases between the two ends. Germline lookup yields CDR1 MNHEY and CDR2 SVGAGI. This CDR3 is built from 14 residues. The CDR3 region is CASSYSRGFYEQYF. CDR3 nucleotide sequence: TGTGCCAGCAGTTACTCCCGGGGGTTCTACGAGCAGTACTTC.

The chain carries TRBV4-3 and TRBJ2-1, with 10 bases identical to TRBD1. Per the germline V gene, CDR1 is LGHNA and CDR2 is YSLEER. Losses at the gene ends were 4 bases for V and 3 bases for J; bases not matched to a gene: 6. The CDR3 spans 16 residues. This chain's CDR3 is CASSRETGGYYNEQFF. CDR3 sequence (DNA): TGCGCCAGCAGCCGAGAGACAGGGGGCTACTACAATGAGCAGTTCTTC.